These 27 T cell receptor beta chains were sequenced from one sample in a study of T-cell reconstitution after alpha-beta-depleted transplantation in children. TCRbeta library preparation incorporated unique molecular identifiers. Using its own MiXCR run on the PCR reads, TCRdb lists one record per CDR3 protein. The table includes approximately 650,000 distinct CDR3 sequences, around 12% detected once. Source: PBMCs, taken before TCRalphabeta/CD19-depleted stem cell transplant. The receptors come from a girl aged 2 to 10 with congenital amegakaryocytic thrombocytopenia, due to receive a stem cell transplant.

This clonotype was observed at least ten times. This chain joins TRBV6-2 or TRBV6-3 and TRBJ2-2; D might be TRBD1 (5 bases). Germline V gives CDR1 MNHEY, CDR2 SVGEGT. Trimming removed 11 bases at V and 0 bases at J, with 10 bases between. The CDR3 contains 13 residues. The DNA of the CDR3 is TGTGCCGTACTGACAGCGAACACCGGGGAGCTGTTTTTT. It translates to CAVLTANTGELFF.

This clonotype was picked up many times. The chain recombines TRBV6-6 with TRBJ2-7, with TRBD1 identical over 7 bases. There are 13 residues in the CDR3. J was trimmed by 5 bases and V by 5 bases; bases with no gene match: 6. Germline V gene sequence: CDR1 MNHNY, CDR2 SVGAGI (reference sequence). The CDR3 DNA follows: TGTGCCAGCAGTCCAACAGGGGCCAACGAGCAGTACTTC. This encodes CASSPTGANEQYF.

This clonotype was observed a few times. The rearrangement joins TRBV27 to TRBJ2-1, with no clear D. The ends were cut back, 7 bases at V and 3 bases at J, with 10 bases in the middle. This CDR3 is built from 13 residues. Germline assignment: CDR1 MNHEY and CDR2 SMNVEV (reference sequence). The CDR3 region is CASIVPFYNEQFF. The CDR3 DNA sequence: TGTGCCAGCATTGTACCTTTCTACAATGAGCAGTTCTTC.

The chain carries TRBV20-1 and TRBJ2-7; D may be TRBD1 (6 bases). Trimming removed 6 bases at V and 1 base at J, with 22 bases between. This CDR3 spans 16 amino acids. Germline loops: CDR1 DFQATT, CDR2 SNEGSKA (reference sequence). CDR3 residues: CSAPRARAGDSYEQYF. The DNA for the CDR3 is TGCAGTGCCCCCAGGGCCCGGGCAGGGGATTCCTACGAGCAGTACTTC.

This clonotype was picked up a small number of times. J is TRBJ1-1 and V is TRBV29-1, with D possibly TRBD1 on 6 matching bases. The CDR3 runs to 12 residues. V lost 8 bases, J lost 1 base, and 11 bases lay in between. In germline, CDR1 is SQVTM, CDR2 ANQGSEA. The CDR3 sequence is CSFSGANTEAFF. CDR3 DNA: TGCAGCTTCTCGGGGGCGAACACTGAAGCTTTCTTT.

This clonotype was observed a few times. This chain links TRBV11-2 with TRBJ2-3, with TRBD1 identical over 8 bases. The CDR3 sequence is 17 residues long. Looked up from germline, CDR1 is SGHAT and CDR2 is FQNNGV. The junction had 13 bases not matched to a gene; V was cut back by 2 bases and J by 6 bases. The chain's CDR3 is CASSLNGDRGFKDTQYF. The DNA of the CDR3 is TGTGCCAGCAGCTTAAACGGAGACAGGGGTTTTAAGGATACGCAGTATTTT.

This clonotype was counted at least ten times. V gene TRBV10-3 combines with J gene TRBJ2-5; D is undetermined. The CDR3 loop spans 13 amino acids. Per the germline V gene, CDR1 is ENHRY and CDR2 is SYGVKD. V dropped 3 bases and J dropped 3 bases, with 8 bases sitting between them. This chain's CDR3 is CAISDNLEETQYF. The CDR3 region has the DNA TGTGCCATCAGTGATAACCTAGAAGAGACCCAGTACTTC.

This clonotype was seen ten or more times. V and J are TRBV28 and TRBJ2-3, with D possibly matching TRBD1 (6 bases). Germline CDR1 is MDHEN and CDR2 is SYDVKM. The CDR3 consists of 13 residues. CDR3 sequence (DNA): TGTGCTACCCGAAGGGACATGACAGATACGCAGTATTTT. This gives the protein CATRRDMTDTQYF.

This clonotype has a count of ten or more. The chain has TRBV6-1 and TRBJ1-3, with 7 bases identical to TRBD1. V dropped 5 bases and J dropped 0; count of bases not matched to a gene: 7. The CDR3 extends over 16 amino acids. CDR1 is MNHNS, CDR2 SASEGT, per germline. The CDR3 DNA reads TGTGCCAGCAGTCTCTACAGGGGTCCCTCTGGAAACACCATATATTTT. It is translated as CASSLYRGPSGNTIYF.

This clonotype was picked up many times. This chain joins TRBV20-1 and TRBJ1-2; D may be TRBD1 (6 bases). The V end lost 3 bases, the J end lost 6 bases, and 17 bases lay between the germline ends. Germline V gene data show CDR1 as DFQATT and CDR2 as SNEGSKA (reference sequence). The CDR3 contains 14 residues. The CDR3 spells CSASRTDRIDGYTF. Here the CDR3 DNA reads TGCAGTGCTAGTAGGACAGACCGGATCGATGGCTACACCTTC.

Many counts were recorded for this clonotype. The rearrangement uses TRBV20-1 and TRBJ1-1; D is unclear. V dropped 5 bases and J dropped 0 bases, with 10 bases sitting between them. CDR1 DFQATT and CDR2 SNEGSKA come from the germline V gene (reference sequence). The CDR3 spans 13 residues. The CDR3, as DNA: TGCAGTGCTGCCAAGGCGGTGAACACTGAAGCTTTCTTT. Protein product: CSAAKAVNTEAFF.

There are a few counts of this clonotype. The chain has TRBV20-1 and TRBJ2-7, with D uncertain. The CDR3 loop spans 14 amino acids. Germline V gives CDR1 DFQATT, CDR2 SNEGSKA (reference sequence). V lost 5 bases and J lost 5, with 19 bases in between. CDR3 region: CSASGPSKVDEQYF. The CDR3, as DNA: TGCAGTGCTTCCGGTCCCTCAAAGGTCGACGAGCAGTACTTC.

The CDR3 DNA sequence: TGCAGTGCAACTTCGAGGAGAACTAGCGAATACGAGCAGTACTTC. Translation: CSATSRRTSEYEQYF. This chain links TRBV20-1 with TRBJ2-7; 7 positions agree with TRBD2. V gave up 6 bases and J gave up 4 bases; unmatched junction bases: 15. The V gene's germline CDR1 is DFQATT and CDR2 SNEGSKA (reference sequence). This CDR3 has 15 residues.

This clonotype was seen more than once but under ten times. The rearrangement joins TRBV14 to TRBJ2-1, with D maybe TRBD2 (6 bases). In germline, CDR1 is SGHDN, CDR2 FVKESK. The CDR3 is 14 amino acids. The germline V and J ends were trimmed by 4 bases and 5 bases, with 12 bases remaining between them. For the CDR3, the DNA is TGTGCCAGCAGCCCGGGAGTTTGGAACAATGAGCAGTTCTTC. Translated, it gives CASSPGVWNNEQFF.

Many counts were recorded for this clonotype. The chain uses TRBV29-1 and TRBJ2-7; perhaps TRBD1 as D (5 bases). The germline CDR1 and CDR2 sequences are SQVTM and ANQGSEA. V shed 4 bases and J shed 5 bases, with 12 bases lying between them. This CDR3 region has 12 residues. Written as DNA, the CDR3 is TGCAGCGTTGCTCTTGGGGCAGACGAGCAGTACTTC. Translation gives CSVALGADEQYF.

A word on this clonotype: Just one base apart from a much larger clone, this may be a read error. This chain uses TRBV6-5 with TRBJ1-1; unclear D gene. Germline V gene data show CDR1 as MNHEY and CDR2 as SVGAGI. CDR3 length equals 12 residues. The V end was cut by 4 bases, the J end by 10 bases, with 13 bases between. The CDR3 sequence: CASSSVDGVAFF. CDR3 sequence (DNA): TGTGCCAGCAGTTCGGTGGATGGGGTAGCTTTCTTT.

This clonotype was seen repeatedly, ten times or more. This chain links TRBV20-1 with TRBJ1-5; no firm D call. Germline V gives CDR1 DFQATT, CDR2 SNEGSKA (reference sequence). This CDR3 is 13 amino acids long. V dropped 3 bases and J dropped 0 bases, with 6 bases sitting between them. For the CDR3, the DNA is TGCAGTGCTAGTTGGGGTAGCAATCAGCCCCAGCATTTT. This encodes CSASWGSNQPQHF.

Comments on this clonotype: Mismatch with germline at one junction end may stem from a read error. The chain uses TRBV5-1 and TRBJ1-5; D ambiguous. The CDR3 runs to 14 residues. CDR1 and CDR2 (germline): SGHRS, YFSETQ. The CDR3 loop is CASSRDAGQEPHHF. Here the CDR3 DNA reads TGCGCCAGCAGCCGAGACGCCGGTCAAGAGCCCCACCATTTT.

In this sample, this clonotype turned up many times. V is TRBV20-1 and J is TRBJ2-5; no firm D call. The CDR3 runs to 12 residues. Germline values: CDR1 DFQATT, CDR2 SNEGSKA (reference sequence). V lost 7 bases and J 4 bases, leaving 13 bases between the germline ends. CDR3 nucleotides: TGCAGTGGAGGCGTGCGGAGAGAGACCCAGTACTTC. It is translated as CSGGVRRETQYF.

This clonotype has a single count. The DNA for the CDR3 is TGTGCCTGGATGGTGGGATCCACAGATACGCAGTATTTT. Translated, it gives CAWMVGSTDTQYF. This chain connects TRBV30 to TRBJ2-3; D unclear. The CDR3 length is 13 residues. Trimming left V 4 bases short and J 2 bases short, with 10 bases between. Germline CDR1 is GTSNPN and CDR2 is SVGIG (reference sequence).

The chain joins TRBV12-3 or TRBV12-4 to TRBJ2-5, with D possibly being TRBD2 (6 bases). Trimming left V 7 bases short and J 5 bases short, with 20 bases between. The CDR3 loop spans 15 amino acids. This chain's CDR3 is CASTAGPHIQETQYF. CDR3 nucleotide sequence: TGTGCCAGCACCGCGGGGCCCCATATTCAGGAGACCCAGTACTTC.

This clonotype was recorded at least ten times. The chain has TRBV20-1 and TRBJ2-1; 7 positions agree with TRBD2. The germline V gene has CDR1 DFQATT and CDR2 SNEGSKA (reference sequence). The CDR3 totals 13 residues. The V segment lost 3 bases and the J segment 3 bases; nucleotides outside the gene matches: 2. The CDR3 spells CSARGDYYNEQFF. CDR3 bases: TGCAGTGCTAGGGGGGACTACTACAATGAGCAGTTCTTC.

The V and J genes are TRBV11-2 and TRBJ1-2, with D tentatively TRBD1 (5 bases). The CDR3 is 12 amino acids. V was clipped by 3 bases and J by 4 bases, with 6 bases between them. Germline CDR1 and CDR2: SGHAT and FQNNGV. This CDR3 reads CASSFRAYGYTF. The DNA of the CDR3 is TGTGCCAGCAGCTTCAGGGCCTATGGCTACACCTTC.

This clonotype has more than one count but fewer than ten. The chain combines TRBV3-1 with TRBJ2-5; 7 bases map to TRBD1. Germline V gene data show CDR1 as LGHDT and CDR2 as YNNKEL (reference sequence). The CDR3 totals 14 residues. V lost 0 bases and J lost 5; bases outside the gene matches: 3. The CDR3 DNA sequence: TGTGCCAGCAGCCAAGAAGACAGGGATGAGACCCAGTACTTC. Its protein product is CASSQEDRDETQYF.

This clonotype was seen ten or more times. The rearrangement links TRBV20-1 to TRBJ2-5; D call uncertain. Trimming stripped 0 bases from V and 4 bases from J, with 6 bases between. Germline CDR1 and CDR2: DFQATT and SNEGSKA (reference sequence). This CDR3 has 12 residues. This chain's CDR3 is CSARDIPETQYF. DNA of the CDR3: TGCAGTGCTAGAGATATTCCAGAGACCCAGTACTTC.

This clonotype was counted between two and nine times. The J gene is TRBJ2-7, the V gene TRBV5-1; perhaps D is TRBD1 or TRBD2 (5 bases each). Germline-derived CDR1 and CDR2 are SGHRS and YFSETQ. CDR3 size: 14 residues. V gave up 4 bases and J gave up 6 bases, with 17 bases separating them. DNA of the CDR3: TGCGCCAGCAGCCGACAGCCCACCGGGGTCGAGCAGTACTTC. Translation: CASSRQPTGVEQYF.

This clonotype was counted ten times or more. This sequence joins TRBV6-1 and TRBJ2-1; 9 positions agree with TRBD2. Germline V gives CDR1 MNHNS, CDR2 SASEGT. V shed 6 bases, J shed 4 bases, and the junction held 10 bases outside the gene matches. This CDR3 is 16 amino acids long. CDR3 residues: CASRDSGRSSYNEQFF. For the CDR3, the DNA is TGTGCCAGCAGGGATAGCGGGAGATCATCGTACAATGAGCAGTTCTTC.